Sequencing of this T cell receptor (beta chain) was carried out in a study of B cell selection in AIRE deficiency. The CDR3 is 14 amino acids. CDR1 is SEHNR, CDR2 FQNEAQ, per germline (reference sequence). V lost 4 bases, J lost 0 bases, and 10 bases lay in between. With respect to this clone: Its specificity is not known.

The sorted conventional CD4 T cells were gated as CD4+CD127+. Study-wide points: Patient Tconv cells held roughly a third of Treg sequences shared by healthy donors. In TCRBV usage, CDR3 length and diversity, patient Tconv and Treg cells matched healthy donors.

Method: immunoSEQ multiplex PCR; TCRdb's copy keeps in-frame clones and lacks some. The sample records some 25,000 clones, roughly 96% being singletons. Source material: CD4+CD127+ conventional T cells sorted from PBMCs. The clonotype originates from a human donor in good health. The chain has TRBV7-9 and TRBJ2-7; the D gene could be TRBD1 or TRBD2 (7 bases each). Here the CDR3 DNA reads TGTGCCAGCAGCTCAGGGGGGGGCTCCTACGAGCAGTACTTC. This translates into CASSSGGGSYEQYF. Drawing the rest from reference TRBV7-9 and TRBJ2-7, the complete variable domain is DTGVSQNPRHKITKRGQNVTFRCDPISEHNRLYWYRQTLGQGPEFLTYFQNEAQLEKSRLLSDRFSAERPKGSFSTLEIQRTEQGDSAMYLCASSSGGGSYEQYFGPGTRLTVT.